The T cell receptor (beta chain) under discussion was sequenced for a study of blood T cell repertoires in COVID-19. The overall study: Both acute and convalescent COVID-19 samples were obtained from the United States, Italy and Spain. Sources were T cells, B-cell-depleted T cells, or PBMCs; the material itself was cDNA or gDNA.

Trimming left V 1 base short and J 0 bases short, with 13 bases between. Germline V gene lookup returns CDR1 SGHRS and CDR2 YFSETQ. The CDR3 has 16 residues. Profiled with immunoSEQ multiplex PCR; TCRdb holds only in-frame clones, not every one. Among around 77,000 clones listed, 85% to 90% were seen once. The sequence was collected from a man aged 65-85 years with active or convalescent COVID-19. The source material was peripheral blood. The chain is built from TRBV5-1 and TRBJ1-1; D is perhaps TRBD1 (5 bases). This chain's CDR3 is CASSLLVGRVNTEAFF. The CDR3, as DNA: TGCGCCAGCAGCTTGCTAGTTGGCAGGGTGAACACTGAAGCTTTCTTT. Full variable domain (rest looked up from reference TRBV5-1 and TRBJ1-1): KAGVTQTPRYLIKTRGQQVTLSCSPISGHRSVSWYQQTPGQGLQFLFEYFSETQRNKGNFPGRFSGRQFSNSRSEMNVSTLELGDSALYLCASSLLVGRVNTEAFFGQGTRLTVV.